One T cell receptor (beta chain) is described in this entry. The antigen is unknown. The sample is drawn from a study of graft-versus-host responses after intestinal transplantation. On the study more broadly: Recipients obtained multivisceral, liver-intestinal, or isolated intestinal transplants. Tacrolimus plus steroids were given to all recipients for approximately 3 years, preceded by anti-thymocyte globulin induction. Findings and limits, study-wide: Marrow from the recipient contained GvH clones, some of which had appeared first in ileum or blood.

Clones were sequenced by immunoSEQ multiplex PCR, and TCRdb holds only the in-frame ones, with some missing. Seen here are 80,000 to 85,000 clones, around 91% observed once, and the top ten hold approximately 0.096%. This sample comprised unstimulated CD4+ T cells sorted from spleen or lymph node cells, obtained before intestinal transplant. This TCR came from a human donor who received an intestinal transplant.

This chain's CDR3 is CASSSQGYNEQFF. The CDR3 DNA sequence: TGTGCCAGCAGCTCACAGGGTTACAATGAGCAGTTCTTC. This chain uses TRBV5-4 with TRBJ2-1; D might be TRBD1 (6 bases). Germline V gene lookup returns CDR1 SGHNT and CDR2 YYREEE (reference sequence). The CDR3 is made up of 13 amino acids. V was cut by 3 bases and J by 4 bases, with 8 bases left in between. The full variable domain, rest sourced from reference TRBV5-4 and TRBJ2-1, is ETGVTQSPTHLIKTRGQQVTLRCSSQSGHNTVSWYQQALGQGPQFIFQYYREEENGRGNFPPRFSGLQFPNYSSELNVNALELDDSALYLCASSSQGYNEQFFGPGTRLTVL.